A single sample is the source of the 5 T cell receptor beta chains below, sequenced in a study of T cell clonotyping in hematopoietic cell transplantation. Clones were read by immunoSEQ multiplex PCR, and TCRdb kept only the in-frame ones, dropping some. The sample consists of thousands of clones, around 79% of them appearing once. Sequenced material: peripheral blood mononuclear cells, taken at the time of graft-versus-host disease after allogeneic stem cell transplant. These TCRs come from a female patient in her forties or fifties who had an allogeneic stem cell transplant from an unrelated donor, so the T cells may come from the graft donor. Some clones in this sample may be carry-over from other donors' samples.

J is TRBJ1-1 and V is TRBV5-1; the D gene is possibly TRBD1 (5 bases). Germline loops: CDR1 SGHRS, CDR2 YFSETQ. The CDR3 has 15 amino acids. Between the trimmed V and J ends, which lost 0 bases and 4 bases, there was a span of 13 bases. CDR3 DNA: TGCGCCAGCAGCTTGGATGGGGGAACGGTCACTGAAGCTTTCTTT. It yields the protein CASSLDGGTVTEAFF.

This chain connects TRBV30 to TRBJ1-2, with a possible D match to TRBD1 (5 bases). V lost 2 bases and J 4 bases, leaving 11 bases between the germline ends. The CDR3 extends over 13 amino acids. The germline CDR1 and CDR2 sequences are GTSNPN and SVGIG (reference sequence). CDR3: CAWSMQGTYGYTF. The CDR3 nucleotides are TGTGCCTGGAGTATGCAGGGCACCTATGGCTACACCTTC.

This sequence joins TRBV5-1 and TRBJ2-1; D not resolved. The CDR3 contains 14 residues. Germline CDR1 is SGHRS and CDR2 is YFSETQ. V lost 4 bases to trimming and J lost 8 bases, with 16 bases between them. The CDR3 here is CASSVSRVRDEQFF. The CDR3 DNA sequence: TGCGCCAGCAGCGTCTCCCGGGTCCGGGATGAGCAGTTCTTC.

This clone was seen only a few times. CDR3 in amino acids: CASSPGGAGTEAFF. CDR3 coding DNA: TGTGCCAGCAGTCCCGGGGGGGCTGGTACTGAAGCTTTCTTT. This sequence joins TRBV6-4 and TRBJ1-1, with D perhaps matching TRBD1 (6 bases). The CDR3 spans 14 residues. Trimming took 5 bases from V and 5 from J, leaving 15 bases between them. Germline V gene lookup returns CDR1 MRHNA and CDR2 SNTAGT.

The V call is TRBV2, the J call TRBJ2-3; 10 nucleotides match TRBD2. The V and J ends lost 8 bases and 4 bases, in that order; junction bases with no gene match: 3. Germline CDR1 reads SNHLY; CDR2 reads FYNNEI. The CDR3 runs to 13 residues. CDR3 nucleotide sequence: TGTGCCAGCGGGACTAGCGCCCCAGATACGCAGTATTTT. This encodes CASGTSAPDTQYF.